This record concerns one T cell receptor beta chain sequence. Its antigen remains unidentified. Base qualities are not at hand, and no much larger clone is one base apart. The library came from the immunoSEQ multiplex PCR assay. A mixture of 60 forward primers for TCR Vbeta segments and 13 reverse primers for TCR Jbeta segments was used in the multiplex PCR. The CDR3 region of rearranged TCR beta genes was amplified from genomic DNA with a multiplex PCR assay. The Illumina HiSeq System was used to sequence the amplified TCR beta libraries as 87-base-pair reads. The study's own analysis went as follows. A later analysis tallied some 79 million unique TCR beta chains across the 666 repertoires, and approximately 11 million of those chains were shared by two or more donors. Raw reads were error-corrected and collapsed into unique sequences with a nearest-neighbor algorithm that merged closely related sequences to remove PCR and sequencing errors. CDR3 sequences were aligned to IMGT reference sequences to assign V, D and J gene segments. For a sequence to be retained, at least a six-nucleotide match to both a V gene segment and a J gene segment was required. A rearrangement counted as productive if the CDR3 had no stop codons and remained in frame with V and J, and every other rearrangement counted as non-productive. Following IMGT convention, CDR3 was defined as the stretch from the second conserved V-encoded cysteine to the conserved J-encoded phenylalanine. Sequences without an unambiguous match to a single V gene segment were excluded from the earlier analysis of several hundred of the donors. In an earlier analysis of approximately 560 of the donors, a V segment was called functional when productive rearrangements were above 56.7%, and segregating when the standard deviation between donors exceeded 5%. To diagnose cytomegalovirus status from the catalog of TCR beta chain sequences, a statistical classification framework was built. V and J gene assignment, in a later analysis, came from comparing TCR nucleotide sequences with IMGT/GENE-DB human TR gene sequences. In a later analysis, CDR3 sequences and most-parsimonious VDJ recombination scenarios were assigned using the TCRdist pipeline. A later analysis defined each TCR beta chain by its CDR3 amino acid sequence plus V-gene family, and excluded reads lacking a unique V-gene family. As a way to deal with suspected cross-contamination and a sequencing artifact, a later analysis dropped under 600 nucleotide sequences that were highly shared and had low generation probability. In a later analysis, a clonal expansion index for each public chain was calculated from normalized within-repertoire ranks of inferred template counts. A later analysis computed generation probabilities with a VDJ recombination model fitted to out-of-frame rearrangements, and checked the results against IGoR. In a later analysis, TCR-TCR, TCR-HLA and TCR-CMV co-occurrence was scored with hypergeometric tests, and a repertoire-size bias correction was applied to TCR pairs. In a later analysis, false discovery rates were estimated by permuting HLA or CMV assignments 20 times. In a later analysis, co-occurring TCRs were grouped using DBSCAN, with TCRdist sequence similarity added in when clustering inside HLA-allele-positive subsets. Repertoires with fewer than 30,000 or more than 120,000 public chains were left out of co-occurrence clustering, as were five repertoires with anomalous nucleotide sharing. TCRdb mirrors the immuneACCESS table, restricted to in-frame sequences. Some clones are absent from its copies; in checked studies, under half trace to an unresolved V gene, and the reason for the others is unknown. D and trimming come from the DNA, and the V and J calls and clone size come from that table. The sample records 70,000 or so clones, over 60% of which are singletons. 3% to 3.5% of the sample lies in the top ten.

The sample originates from a study of cytomegalovirus exposure and HLA in healthy donors listed by TCRdb under 2017. Regarding the complete study: An earlier analysis of several hundred of the donors reported 250 to 300 Gb of sequence data and roughly 100 million unique TCR beta sequences from about 179 million T cells. The number of typed donors differed by locus: about 629-630 for A, B, C, DRB1 and DQB1; some 500 for DQA1; some 590 for DPA1; and 400 to 480 for DPB1. High-throughput TCR immunosequencing, statistical association of individual TCRs with disease status, and machine learning were combined to predict cytomegalovirus infection status. A later analysis re-analyzed previously published TCR beta repertoires from approximately 670 donors and added high-resolution HLA genotyping to study TCR occurrence patterns. To decide whether each TCR beta V gene segment behaved as functional or pseudogenic, an earlier analysis of approximately 590 of the donors relied on high-throughput TCR beta sequencing. All discovery cohort repertoires had been generated on a single sequencing platform. A later genetic analysis used genome-wide SNP genotypes for about 60% of the roughly 670 donors, treating that subset as a discovery cohort. The aim of the study was to test whether cataloging public T cell receptors could identify signatures of past pathogen exposure. Donor age, sex, ethnicity and CMV serostatus were collected together with the repertoire data. Among 398 genotyped donors of the cohort, an average of roughly 240,000 unique TCR beta nucleotide sequences were sequenced per donor, approximately 20% of them non-productive. Rather than using new phenotypic data, the later analysis identified candidate immune exposures from TCR beta sequences and from how often those sequences occurred across donors. Of the 350 to 450 genotyped donors, 80% to 90% were placed in the genetic ancestry cluster associated with self-reported Caucasian donors. About 300 gigabases of sequencing data and approximately 92 million unique TCR sequences made up an early release that covered about 640 HLA-typed donors. Using immunosequencing, the study profiled T cell repertoires from about 650 subjects and related those repertoires to cytomegalovirus serostatus. A separate validation cohort of 100 to 150 different subjects was used in addition to the approximately 610-subject first cohort. About 5 DR-DQ haplotypes were handled as single units for association and clustering, since linkage in the cohort was strong. Class I and class II HLA loci were covered by the typing at four-digit resolution. General study outcomes and caveats: The classifier was reported to diagnose cytomegalovirus status with high specificity and sensitivity in both the original cohort and the validation cohort. When HLA alleles, especially DR and DQ, strongly co-occurred, attributing TCR associations to individual alleles was difficult. The cohort was sequenced for TCR beta chains only, and without alpha or paired-chain data the features that could be detected were limited. In an earlier analysis of around 600 of the donors, most TCR beta V segments appeared in productive rearrangements about 87% or about 30% of the time, broadly matching IMGT annotations. Because some donors lacked HLA typing at each locus, the association tests relied only on the typed subset. A later analysis found that TCR association rates varied across HLA loci, with DRB1 alleles showing the most associated TCRs and HLA-C alleles the fewest. A later analysis found that HLA-associated TCR beta chains were more clonally expanded and had lower generation probabilities than equally common non-associated chains. Linkage disequilibrium might explain the correlated functional status among segregating V segments, but an unknown experimental factor could not be ruled out. A group of highly shared sequence variants was considered likely to be a technical artifact of the sequencing pipeline. Compared with the approximately 670-donor mean, donors in an Asian-associated ancestry cluster had fewer N-insertions in productive TCRs, according to a later genetic analysis. At a false discovery rate of 0.05, a later analysis linked 16,951 TCR beta sequences to specific HLA alleles. The study listed 150 to 200 TCR beta chains as associated with cytomegalovirus. Because the 87-base-pair reads could not distinguish some IMGT-functional V segments, including TRBV6-2 and TRBV6-3, those segments were excluded. It was suggested by the authors that the approach could potentially be generalized to other disease states and immunological phenotypes. A few of the identified cytomegalovirus-associated TCR beta chains were confirmed in vitro to be specific for cytomegalovirus antigens. Because counts were too low, around 18 rarely observed V segments, including chromosome 9 orphons, were left out of the earlier analysis of 500 to 750 of the donors. In a later analysis, several top co-occurrence clusters were reported to appear linked to parvovirus B19, influenza, CMV and Epstein-Barr virus. An association between a missense DCLRE1C variant and V-gene and J-gene trimming of TCR beta chains was found in a later genetic analysis and replicated in an independent cohort. Roughly uniform sequencing depth across donors was assumed in presence/absence analyses, although this assumption may not hold. Most TCR sequences were observed very rarely across donors, whereas some public TCRs were present in many individuals. A further reported finding was that TCR beta sequences accurately predicted the HLA-A and HLA-B alleles for most subjects in the first cohort. A later analysis found that most CMV-associated TCR beta chains appeared HLA-restricted, with HLA associations seemingly driven largely by CMV exposure. CMV serostatus was the only immune exposure information available for the cohort.

The cohort comprised around 690 healthy bone marrow donors. Cohort members were all nominally healthy when sampled, although unrecorded immune exposures were likely present. The donor tested CMV seronegative, placing the donor among the 300 to 400 seronegative members of the cohort. A peripheral blood sample was collected from each donor, and TCR beta sequencing was performed on peripheral blood mononuclear cells. The Qiagen DNeasy Blood Extraction Kit was used to extract genomic DNA from the blood cell samples. V is shortened by 0 bases, J by 6 bases, and the region joining them spans 5 bases. The CDR3 numbers 13 residues from cysteine through phenylalanine. Here the CDR3 DNA is all that survives: 39 bases in frame from base 1. CDR1 and CDR2 are drawn from the germline V gene: SGHTA, FQGNSA.

Sequenced input: PBMCs. The TCR was taken from a woman between 50 and 59 years old in good health and CMV-seronegative. The chain employs TRBV7-2 and TRBJ2-2; tentative D gene TRBD2, with 5 bases matching. The nucleotide sequence is given as TGTGCCAGCAGCTTAGCGGGAGCCGGGGAGCTGTTTTTT. This sequence encodes CASSLAGAGELFF.